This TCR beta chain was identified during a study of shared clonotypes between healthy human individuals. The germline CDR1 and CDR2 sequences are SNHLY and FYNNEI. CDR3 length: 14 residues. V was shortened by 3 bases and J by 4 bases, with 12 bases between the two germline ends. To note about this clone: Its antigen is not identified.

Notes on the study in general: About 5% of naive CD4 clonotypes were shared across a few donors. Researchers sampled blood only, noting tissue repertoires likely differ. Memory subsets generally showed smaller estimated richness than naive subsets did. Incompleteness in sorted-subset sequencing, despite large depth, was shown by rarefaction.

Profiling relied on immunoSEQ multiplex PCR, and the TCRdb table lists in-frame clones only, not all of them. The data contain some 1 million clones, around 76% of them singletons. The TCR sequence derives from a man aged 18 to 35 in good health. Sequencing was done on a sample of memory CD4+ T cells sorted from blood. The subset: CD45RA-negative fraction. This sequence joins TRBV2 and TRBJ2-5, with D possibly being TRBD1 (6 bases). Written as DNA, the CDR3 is TGTGCCAGCAGTGACTGGGGGCGGGTAGAGACCCAGTACTTC. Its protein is CASSDWGRVETQYF. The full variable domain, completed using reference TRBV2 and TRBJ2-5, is EPEVTQTPSHQVTQMGQEVILRCVPISNHLYFYWYRQILGQKVEFLVSFYNNEISEKSEIFDDQFSVERPDGSNFTLKIRSTKLEDSAMYFCASSDWGRVETQYFGPGTRLLVL.